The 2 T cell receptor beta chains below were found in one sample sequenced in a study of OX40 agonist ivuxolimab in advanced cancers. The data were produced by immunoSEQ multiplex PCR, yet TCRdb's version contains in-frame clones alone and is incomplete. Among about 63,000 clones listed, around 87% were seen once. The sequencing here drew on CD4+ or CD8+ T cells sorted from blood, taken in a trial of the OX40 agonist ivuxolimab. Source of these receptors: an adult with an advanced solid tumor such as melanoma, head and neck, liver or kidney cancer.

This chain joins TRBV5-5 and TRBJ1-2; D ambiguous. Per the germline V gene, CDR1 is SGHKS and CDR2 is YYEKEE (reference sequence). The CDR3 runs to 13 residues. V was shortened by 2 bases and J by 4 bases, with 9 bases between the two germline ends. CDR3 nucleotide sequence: TGTGCCAGCAGCTTAGTCCCTTTCTATGGCTACACCTTC. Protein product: CASSLVPFYGYTF.

The CDR3, as DNA: TGTGCCATCAGTGGTGATTTGGATGAGCAGTTCTTC. Translated: CAISGDLDEQFF. The V call is TRBV10-3, the J call TRBJ2-1; D remains ambiguous. Trimming removed 4 bases at V and 8 bases at J, with 9 bases between. The CDR3 spans 12 residues. The V gene's germline CDR1 is ENHRY and CDR2 SYGVKD.